This T cell receptor beta chain was observed in a study of blood T cell repertoires in COVID-19. Study in general: COVID-19 samples collected from the United States, Italy and Spain covered acute and convalescent phases. The analysed material was cDNA or gDNA that came from T cells, B-cell-depleted T cells, or PBMCs.

Original methodology: Reference gene primers were amplified, and this amplification served to estimate nucleated cell counts. The protocol was immunoSEQ multiplex PCR, while the TCRdb copy is restricted to in-frame clones and leaves out a portion. V and J calls and clone size are copied from that table; D and trimming were computed from the DNA. This table has 170,000 or so clones, around 90% appearing once. The V gene's germline CDR1 is MDHEN and CDR2 SYDVKM. The length of the CDR3 is 14 residues. Trimming took 6 bases from V and 0 from J, leaving 9 bases between them. The sequencing sample was made of peripheral blood. The clonotype comes from a middle-aged man with active or convalescent COVID-19. This sequence joins TRBV28 and TRBJ1-5; no clear D gene. CDR3 protein: CASRLTYSNQPQHF. CDR3 DNA: TGTGCCAGCAGACTGACTTATAGCAATCAGCCCCAGCATTTT.